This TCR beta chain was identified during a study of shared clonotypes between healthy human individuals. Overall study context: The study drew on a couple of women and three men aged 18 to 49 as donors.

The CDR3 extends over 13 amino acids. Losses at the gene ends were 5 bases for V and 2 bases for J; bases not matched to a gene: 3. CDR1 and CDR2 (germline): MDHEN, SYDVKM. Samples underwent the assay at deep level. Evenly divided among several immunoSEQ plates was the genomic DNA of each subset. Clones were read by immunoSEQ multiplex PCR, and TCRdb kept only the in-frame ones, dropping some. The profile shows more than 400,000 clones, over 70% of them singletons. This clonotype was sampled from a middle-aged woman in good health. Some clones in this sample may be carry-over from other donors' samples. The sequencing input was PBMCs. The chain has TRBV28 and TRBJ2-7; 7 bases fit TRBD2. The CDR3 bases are TGTGCCAGCAGTCTAGCGGAAACCTACGAGCAGTACTTC. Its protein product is CASSLAETYEQYF.